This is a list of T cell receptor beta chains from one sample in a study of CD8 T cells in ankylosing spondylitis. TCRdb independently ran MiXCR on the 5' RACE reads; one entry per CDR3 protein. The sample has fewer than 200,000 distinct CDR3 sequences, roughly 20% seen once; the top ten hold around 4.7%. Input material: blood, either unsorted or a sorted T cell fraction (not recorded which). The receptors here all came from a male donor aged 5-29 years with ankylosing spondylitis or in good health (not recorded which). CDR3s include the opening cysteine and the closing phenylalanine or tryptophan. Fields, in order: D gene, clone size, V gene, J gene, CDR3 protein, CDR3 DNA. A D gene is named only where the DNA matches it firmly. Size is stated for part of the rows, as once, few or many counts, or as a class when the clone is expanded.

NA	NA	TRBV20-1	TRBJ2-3	CSARWAGTTDTQYF	TGCAGTGCTAGGTGGGCGGGGACCACAGATACGCAGTATTTT
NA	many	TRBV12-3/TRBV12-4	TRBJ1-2	CASRSGTRNYGYTF	TGTGCCAGCAGGTCCGGGACACGGAACTATGGCTACACCTTC
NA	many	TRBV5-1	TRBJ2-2	CASSSHNGDTGELFF	TGCGCCAGCAGCTCTCACAATGGGGACACCGGGGAGCTGTTTTTT
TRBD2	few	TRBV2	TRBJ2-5	CASDSLAERQGYQETQYF	TGTGCCAGCGACAGTCTAGCGGAACGTCAAGGGTACCAAGAGACCCAGTACTTC
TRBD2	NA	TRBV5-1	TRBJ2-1	CASSTGLAGAYNEQFF	TGCGCCAGCAGCACGGGACTAGCTGGGGCCTACAATGAGCAGTTCTTC
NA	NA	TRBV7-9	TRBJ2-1	CASSLPVHNEQFF	TGTGCCAGCAGCTTACCGGTACACAATGAGCAGTTCTTC
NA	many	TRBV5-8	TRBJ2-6	CASSLRVVGANVLTF	TGTGCCAGCAGCTTGCGGGTGGTTGGGGCCAACGTCCTGACTTTC
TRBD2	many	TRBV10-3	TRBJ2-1	CAISEFSGSFNEQFF	TGTGCCATCAGTGAGTTTAGCGGGAGTTTCAATGAGCAGTTCTTC
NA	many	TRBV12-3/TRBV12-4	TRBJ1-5	CASSPTGPGQPQHF	TGTGCCAGCAGTCCGACAGGTCCAGGGCAGCCCCAGCATTTT
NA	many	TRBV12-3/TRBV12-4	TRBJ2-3	CASSLVQVSGSTDTQYF	TGTGCCAGCAGTTTAGTCCAGGTCTCGGGGAGCACAGATACGCAGTATTTT
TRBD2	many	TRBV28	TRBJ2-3	CASSPNSWTSGTDTQYF	TGTGCCAGCAGTCCAAACTCCTGGACTAGCGGCACAGATACGCAGTATTTT
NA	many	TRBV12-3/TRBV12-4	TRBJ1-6	CASSPVPGNSPLHF	TGTGCCAGCAGCCCCGTGCCGGGAAATTCACCCCTCCACTTT
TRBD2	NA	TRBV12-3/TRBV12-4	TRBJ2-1	CASRPTSGIYNEQFF	TGTGCCAGCAGACCCACTAGCGGGATCTACAATGAGCAGTTCTTC
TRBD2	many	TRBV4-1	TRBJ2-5	CASSHGGGGVVETQYF	TGCGCCAGCAGCCATGGCGGGGGGGGAGTCGTAGAGACCCAGTACTTC
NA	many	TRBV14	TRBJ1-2	CASSASVGAAYGYTF	TGTGCCAGCAGCGCCAGCGTGGGCGCCGCCTATGGCTACACCTTC
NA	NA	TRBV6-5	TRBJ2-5	CASSYSGPQETQYF	TGTGCCAGCAGTTACTCTGGACCACAAGAGACCCAGTACTTC
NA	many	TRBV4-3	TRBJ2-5	CASSQDAEETQYF	TGCGCCAGCAGCCAAGACGCTGAAGAGACCCAGTACTTC
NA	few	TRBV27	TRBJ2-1	CASSSYEGKSYNEQFF	TGTGCCAGCAGTTCATACGAGGGGAAAAGTTACAATGAGCAGTTCTTC
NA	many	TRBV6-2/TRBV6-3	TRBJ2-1	CASSYSGPHNEQFF	TGTGCCAGCAGTTACTCGGGACCCCACAATGAGCAGTTCTTC
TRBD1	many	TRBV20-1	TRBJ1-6	CSARAPQQGRYNSPLHF	TGCAGTGCTAGAGCCCCCCAACAGGGGCGGTATAATTCACCCCTCCACTTT
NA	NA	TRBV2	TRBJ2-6	CASRPTSPSNVLTF	TGTGCCAGCAGGCCAACTAGTCCCTCCAATGTCCTGACTTTC
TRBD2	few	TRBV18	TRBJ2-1	CASSPRPLAGVSYNEQFF	TGTGCCAGCTCACCACGACCCTTAGCGGGAGTTTCCTACAATGAGCAGTTCTTC
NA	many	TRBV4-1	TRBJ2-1	CASAQEDGYYNEQFF	TGCGCCAGCGCGCAGGAGGACGGTTACTACAATGAGCAGTTCTTC
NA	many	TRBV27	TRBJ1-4	CASRPDRPGEKLFF	TGTGCCAGCAGACCTGACAGGCCTGGTGAAAAACTGTTTTTT
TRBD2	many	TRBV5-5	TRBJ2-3	CASSLRLAGGLDTQYF	TGTGCCAGCAGCCTGAGACTAGCGGGAGGTCTGGATACGCAGTATTTT
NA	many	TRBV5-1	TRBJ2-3	CASSHDAGASTDTQYF	TGCGCCAGCAGCCATGACGCAGGTGCTAGCACAGATACGCAGTATTTT
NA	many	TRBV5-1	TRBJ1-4	CASSLNGHQPGEKLFF	TGCGCCAGCAGCCTCAACGGACATCAGCCGGGTGAAAAACTGTTTTTT
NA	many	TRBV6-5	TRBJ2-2	CASSSSGGWAGELFF	TGTGCCAGCAGCTCCTCTGGAGGGTGGGCCGGGGAGCTGTTTTTT
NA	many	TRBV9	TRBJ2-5	CASSVILGEAETQYF	TGTGCCAGCAGCGTAATTCTGGGGGAGGCAGAGACCCAGTACTTC
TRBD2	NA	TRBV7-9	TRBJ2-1	CASSLGSSGSGRQFF	TGTGCCAGCAGCTTAGGTTCTAGCGGGAGCGGAAGGCAGTTCTTC
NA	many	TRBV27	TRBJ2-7	CASSFLRVGEEQYF	TGTGCCAGCAGTTTTTTAAGGGTGGGGGAAGAGCAGTACTTC
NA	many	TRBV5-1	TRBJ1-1	CASQGGGVNTEAFF	TGCGCCAGCCAGGGAGGGGGAGTGAACACTGAAGCTTTCTTT
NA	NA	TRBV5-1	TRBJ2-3	CASSRDTQFTQYF	TGCGCCAGCAGCCGGGACACACAGTTTACGCAGTATTTT